Reported below is one TCR beta chain. Sequenced by immunoSEQ multiplex PCR; TCRdb stores in-frame clones only, minus some. The sample records about 2.4 million clones, approximately 90% being singletons. V lost 6 bases, J lost 7 bases, and 11 bases stayed unmatched. Germline CDR1 is MDHEN and CDR2 is SYDVKM. The CDR3 contains 15 residues. This sample is drawn from a study of shared clonotypes between healthy human individuals. The clonotype was recovered from a man younger than 35 in good health. The sample comprised naive CD4+ T cells sorted from blood. Stated subset: CD45RA+ positively selected. The chain has TRBV28 and TRBJ1-2; 10 positions agree with TRBD1. The CDR3 is CASSLPSTGGSGYTF. CDR3 sequence (DNA): TGTGCCAGCAGCCTTCCCTCGACAGGGGGCTCTGGCTACACCTTC.